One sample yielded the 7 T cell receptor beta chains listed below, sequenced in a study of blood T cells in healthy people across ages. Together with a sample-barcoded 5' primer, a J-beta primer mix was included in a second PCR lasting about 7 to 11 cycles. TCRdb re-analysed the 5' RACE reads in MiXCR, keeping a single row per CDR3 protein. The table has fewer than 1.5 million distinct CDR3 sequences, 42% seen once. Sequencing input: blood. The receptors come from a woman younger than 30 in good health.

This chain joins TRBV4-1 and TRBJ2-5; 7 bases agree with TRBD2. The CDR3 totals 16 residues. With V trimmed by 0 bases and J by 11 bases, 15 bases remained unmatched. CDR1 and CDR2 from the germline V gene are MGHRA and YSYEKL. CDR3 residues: CASSQDGLAASHEQYF. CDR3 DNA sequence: TGCGCCAGCAGCCAAGATGGCCTAGCGGCCTCCCATGAGCAGTACTTC.

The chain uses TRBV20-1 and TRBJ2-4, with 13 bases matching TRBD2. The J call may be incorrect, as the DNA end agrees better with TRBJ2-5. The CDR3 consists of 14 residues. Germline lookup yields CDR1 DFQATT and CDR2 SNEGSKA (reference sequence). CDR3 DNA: TGCAGTGCTAGGGGACTAGCGGGAAGGGAGACCCAGTACTTC. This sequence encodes CSARGLAGRETQYF.

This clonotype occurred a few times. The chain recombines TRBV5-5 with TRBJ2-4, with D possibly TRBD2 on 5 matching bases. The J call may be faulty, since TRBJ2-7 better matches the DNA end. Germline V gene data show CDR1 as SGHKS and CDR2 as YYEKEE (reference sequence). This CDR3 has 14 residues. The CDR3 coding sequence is TGTGCCAGTAAATCCCTCCCGGGGTACTACGAGCAGTACTTC. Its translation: CASKSLPGYYEQYF.

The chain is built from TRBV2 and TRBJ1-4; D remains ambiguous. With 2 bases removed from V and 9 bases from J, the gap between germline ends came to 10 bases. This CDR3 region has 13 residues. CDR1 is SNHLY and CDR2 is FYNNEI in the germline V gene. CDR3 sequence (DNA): TGTGCCAGCAGTGAATACTCAGCCCAAAAACTGTTTTTT. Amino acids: CASSEYSAQKLFF.

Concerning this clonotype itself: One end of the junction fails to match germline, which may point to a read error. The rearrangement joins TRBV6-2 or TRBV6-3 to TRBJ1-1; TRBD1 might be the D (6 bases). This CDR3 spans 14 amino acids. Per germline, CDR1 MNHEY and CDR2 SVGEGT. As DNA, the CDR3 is TGCGTCGCCACCGGACAGCTCATGAACACTGAAGCTTTCTTT. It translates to CVATGQLMNTEAFF.

The CDR3 loop reads CASSYSGGAENIQYF. The CDR3 nucleotides read TGTGCCAGCAGTTACTCCGGGGGGGCGGAAAACATTCAGTACTTC. This sequence joins TRBV6-5 and TRBJ2-7; TRBD2 matches at 8 bases. The closer fit of TRBJ2-4 to the DNA end suggests the J call may be wrong. The germline CDR1 and CDR2 sequences are MNHEY and SVGAGI. CDR3 size: 15 residues.

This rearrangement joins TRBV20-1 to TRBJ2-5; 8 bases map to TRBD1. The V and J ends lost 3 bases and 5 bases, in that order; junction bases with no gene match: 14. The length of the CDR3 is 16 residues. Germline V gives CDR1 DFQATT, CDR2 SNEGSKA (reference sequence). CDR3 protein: CSASVYRGSRAETQYF. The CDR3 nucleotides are TGCAGTGCTAGTGTATACAGGGGGTCTCGGGCGGAGACCCAGTACTTC.